The 30 T cell receptor beta chains below were found in one sample sequenced in a study of neurological immune-mediated disorders. TCRdb ran MiXCR on the 5' RACE reads and lists one entry per CDR3 protein. The sample lists tens of thousands of distinct CDR3 sequences, about 5.6% occurring once. The sequencing sample was made of CD4+ T cells from blood. The receptors originated from a young woman with multiple sclerosis.

The sample holds many counts of this clonotype. The CDR3 is CSARDVGTGINSPLHF. The DNA of the CDR3 is TGCAGTGCTAGAGATGTAGGGACAGGTATTAATTCACCCCTCCACTTT. The rearrangement links TRBV20-1 to TRBJ1-6; 8 positions agree with TRBD1. Unmatched junction bases numbered 7, after V lost 0 bases and J lost 6 bases. This CDR3 contains 16 residues. Per germline, CDR1 DFQATT and CDR2 SNEGSKA (reference sequence).

This clonotype has at least ten counts. The rearrangement links TRBV4-3 to TRBJ2-5; D may be TRBD1 (8 bases). CDR3 length equals 20 residues. Germline-derived CDR1 and CDR2 are LGHNA and YSLEER. V lost 0 bases and J lost 5, with 28 bases in between. In DNA form, the CDR3 reads TGCGCCAGCAGCCAAGAAATCGGGGGGTGGACCAAGACAGGGGAGGAGACCCAGTACTTC. Protein: CASSQEIGGWTKTGEETQYF.

This clonotype has ten or more counts. The J gene is TRBJ2-5, the V gene TRBV5-1; TRBD1 matches at 10 bases. The germline CDR1 and CDR2 sequences are SGHRS and YFSETQ. V trimming: 1 base; J trimming: 2 bases; junction bases outside the gene matches: 2. CDR3 length: 15 residues. The CDR3 here is CASSLRQGAQETQYF. The CDR3 bases are TGCGCCAGCAGCTTGAGACAGGGGGCACAAGAGACCCAGTACTTC.

Ten or more counts support this clonotype. This rearrangement joins TRBV18 to TRBJ1-2; D remains unclear. The CDR3 runs to 14 residues. Germline V gives CDR1 KGHSH, CDR2 LQKENI. V lost 2 bases to trimming and J lost 5 bases, with 12 bases between them. CDR3 DNA sequence: TGTGCCAGCTCACCAGACCCCGGCGGGTATGGCTACACCTTC. It encodes CASSPDPGGYGYTF.

This clonotype was seen ten or more times. The chain joins TRBV5-1 to TRBJ2-2; D is perhaps TRBD1 (6 bases). Germline loops: CDR1 SGHRS, CDR2 YFSETQ. The CDR3 is 16 amino acids. Trimming left V 1 base short and J 5 bases short, with 15 bases between. The CDR3 sequence is CASSLLAAQGTGELFF. CDR3 DNA sequence: TGCGCCAGCAGCTTGTTGGCAGCACAGGGAACCGGGGAGCTGTTTTTT. The whole variable domain, filled in from reference TRBV5-1 and TRBJ2-2, reads KAGVTQTPRYLIKTRGQQVTLSCSPISGHRSVSWYQQTPGQGLQFLFEYFSETQRNKGNFPGRFSGRQFSNSRSEMNVSTLELGDSALYLCASSLLAAQGTGELFFGEGSRLTVL.

This clonotype occurred many times. V is TRBV7-2 and J is TRBJ2-3; D not resolved. The germline CDR1 and CDR2 sequences are SGHTA and FQGNSA. The CDR3 runs 13 residues. The V gene lost 5 bases and the J gene lost 6 bases, with 12 bases spanning the gap. The CDR3 DNA reads TGTGCCAGCAGCCGAAGTAACTCGGATACGCAGTATTTT. Protein product: CASSRSNSDTQYF.

This clonotype has more than one count but fewer than ten. The chain links TRBV18 to TRBJ2-5; D may be TRBD1 (6 bases). Germline-derived CDR1 and CDR2 are KGHSH and LQKENI. The CDR3 is 14 amino acids. Trimming removed 4 bases at V and 1 base at J, with 10 bases between. The CDR3 sequence is CASSLRDTQETQYF. The CDR3 bases are TGTGCCAGCTCACTCCGGGACACCCAAGAGACCCAGTACTTC.

In this sample, this clonotype turned up many times. The chain links TRBV20-1 to TRBJ2-1; 9 nucleotides match TRBD2. The CDR3 length is 15 residues. CDR1 is DFQATT, CDR2 SNEGSKA, per germline (reference sequence). The V gene end was trimmed by 6 bases and the J gene end by 2 bases; junction bases not matched to a gene: 8. CDR3 in amino acids: CSASVSGGTYNEQFF. The CDR3 DNA follows: TGCAGTGCCTCCGTTAGCGGGGGTACCTACAATGAGCAGTTCTTC.

This clonotype was recorded many times. The CDR3 sequence: CASSLGGRTNEKLFF. Written as DNA, the CDR3 is TGCGCCAGCAGCTTGGGAGGCAGGACTAATGAAAAACTGTTTTTT. This chain uses TRBV5-1 with TRBJ1-4, with D uncertain. This CDR3 contains 15 residues. Trimming took off 0 bases at V and 2 bases at J, with 8 bases between the two ends. CDR1 is SGHRS and CDR2 is YFSETQ in the germline V gene.

In its sample, this clonotype was seen many times. V is TRBV12-2 and J is TRBJ2-1; TRBD1, the table's D call, lacks a check against the DNA. TRBV12-2 is classified as a pseudogene. The CDR3 is made up of 15 amino acids. CDR3: CASRTGTGSYNEQFF. The CDR3 bases are TGTGCAAGTCGCACAGGGACAGGGAGTTACAATGAGCAGTTCTTC.

This clonotype showed up many times. At one of its ends the junction is not consistent with the germline gene, which may arise from a read error. This chain links TRBV7-7 with TRBJ1-2, with D hard to call. CDR1 and CDR2 from the germline V gene are SSHAT and FNYEAQ (reference sequence). This CDR3 region has 14 residues. In DNA, the CDR3 is TGTGCTAGCAGCCCACTGGTATCGAACTATGGCTACACCTTC. Its protein product is CASSPLVSNYGYTF.

In this sample, this clonotype turned up many times. The rearrangement joins TRBV7-2 to TRBJ1-2; perhaps TRBD1 as D (5 bases). Deletions cut 7 bases from V and 3 bases from J, with 15 bases between. The CDR3 totals 14 residues. Germline V CDR1 and CDR2: SGHTA, FQGNSA. Written as DNA, the CDR3 is TGTGCCAGCATCCAAGGGACCGGGGACTATGGCTACACCTTC. As protein: CASIQGTGDYGYTF.

This clonotype has a count of ten or more. The chain has TRBV20-1 and TRBJ2-2; 11 positions match TRBD2. The CDR3 sequence is 19 residues long. After removal of 1 base from V and 2 bases from J, the junction contained 12 bases not matched to a gene. Per the germline V gene, CDR1 is DFQATT and CDR2 is SNEGSKA (reference sequence). The CDR3 DNA is TGCAGTGCTAGAGCATTGGGGTCTAGCGGGGGGTCAAACACCGGGGAGCTGTTTTTT. This codes for CSARALGSSGGSNTGELFF.

This clonotype was observed many times. The chain recombines TRBV5-8 with TRBJ2-4; weak D call: TRBD1 (6 bases). The CDR3 extends over 14 amino acids. The V and J ends lost 5 bases and 0 bases respectively, with 9 bases between them. Germline assignment: CDR1 SGHTS and CDR2 YDEGEE. The CDR3 loop reads CASRLQGAKNIQYF. Here the CDR3 DNA reads TGTGCCAGCAGATTACAGGGAGCCAAAAACATTCAGTACTTC.

Many counts were recorded for this clonotype. The chain employs TRBV5-5 and TRBJ1-2; unclear D gene. Looked up from germline, CDR1 is SGHKS and CDR2 is YYEKEE (reference sequence). The CDR3 is made up of 16 amino acids. The V and J ends lost 4 bases and 3 bases respectively, with 19 bases between them. The DNA for the CDR3 is TGTGCCAGCAGCCCCCGCGGTTTCAGGCTAGACTATGGCTACACCTTC. The encoded protein is CASSPRGFRLDYGYTF.

The sample holds a few counts of this clonotype. The chain carries TRBV7-9 and TRBJ1-3; 7 nucleotides agree with TRBD1. V lost 6 bases, J lost 0 bases, and 8 bases stayed unmatched. The CDR3 is 16 residues long. Germline assignment: CDR1 SEHNR and CDR2 FQNEAQ (reference sequence). The CDR3 sequence is CASSLGQKSSGNTIYF. As DNA, the CDR3 is TGTGCCAGCAGTTTGGGACAGAAGAGCTCTGGAAACACCATATATTTT.

There are many counts of this clonotype. The gene calls are TRBV2 and TRBJ1-1; D is unclear. Germline CDR1 SNHLY, CDR2 FYNNEI. The CDR3 is 15 residues long. Trimming took off 2 bases at V and 0 bases at J, with 10 bases between the two ends. CDR3 sequence reads: CASSEIAGLNTEAFF. CDR3 sequence (DNA): TGTGCCAGCAGTGAAATCGCAGGACTGAACACTGAAGCTTTCTTT.

This clonotype was observed at least ten times. V and J are TRBV7-9 and TRBJ2-3, with 12 bases fitting TRBD2. Losses at the gene ends were 4 bases for V and 0 bases for J; bases not matched to a gene: 5. Germline CDR1 is SEHNR and CDR2 is FQNEAQ (reference sequence). The CDR3 is made up of 17 amino acids. The CDR3 DNA reads TGTGCCAGCAGCTCCCGACTAGCGGGGGACAGCACAGATACGCAGTATTTT. This sequence encodes CASSSRLAGDSTDTQYF.

Many counts were recorded for this clonotype. The chain carries TRBV4-1 and TRBJ1-6, with TRBD1 matching over 8 bases. The germline CDR1 and CDR2 sequences are MGHRA and YSYEKL. The CDR3 extends over 17 amino acids. With 0 bases clipped from V and 6 bases from J, the junction kept 7 bases outside the gene matches. CDR3 region: CASSQEPQGAINSPLHF. In DNA, the CDR3 is TGCGCCAGCAGCCAAGAGCCTCAGGGGGCGATTAATTCACCCCTCCACTTT.

This clonotype was recorded at least ten times. This rearrangement joins TRBV3-1 to TRBJ2-4; perhaps TRBD2 as D (5 bases). Germline lookup yields CDR1 LGHDT and CDR2 YNNKEL (reference sequence). V dropped 4 bases and J dropped 2 bases, with 15 bases sitting between them. This CDR3 has 16 amino acids. CDR3 loop: CASSLTGGSTKNIQYF. DNA for the CDR3: TGTGCCAGCAGCCTTACCGGAGGCTCTACCAAAAACATTCAGTACTTC.

This chain joins TRBV6-2 or TRBV6-3 and TRBJ1-2; D is perhaps TRBD1 (6 bases). With 5 bases removed from V and 4 bases from J, the gap between germline ends came to 14 bases. This CDR3 has 14 residues. The germline CDR1 and CDR2 sequences are MNHEY and SVGEGT. The CDR3 reads CASSPGQTPYGYTF. CDR3 sequence (DNA): TGTGCCAGCAGTCCTGGACAGACCCCCTATGGCTACACCTTC.

The chain uses TRBV7-9 and TRBJ2-4; tentatively, D is TRBD1 (6 bases). V shed 2 bases and J shed 5 bases, with 10 bases lying between them. This CDR3 contains 14 residues. CDR1 and CDR2 from the germline V gene are SEHNR and FQNEAQ (reference sequence). The CDR3 bases are TGTGCCAGCAGCTTATCGTGGACAGAAAACATTCAGTACTTC. Protein sequence: CASSLSWTENIQYF. Variable domain in full (rest from reference TRBV7-9 and TRBJ2-4): DTGVSQNPRHKITKRGQNVTFRCDPISEHNRLYWYRQTLGQGPEFLTYFQNEAQLEKSRLLSDRFSAERPKGSFSTLEIQRTEQGDSAMYLCASSLSWTENIQYFGAGTRLSVL.

The chain is built from TRBV12-3 or TRBV12-4 and TRBJ1-4; D is ambiguous. V was trimmed by 3 bases and J by 7 bases, leaving 15 bases between them. This CDR3 has 15 residues. CDR3 DNA sequence: TGTGCCAGCAGTTTTGGTGGAGGGTCGGCTGAAAAACTGTTTTTT. This codes for CASSFGGGSAEKLFF.

This clonotype was recorded at least ten times. The chain has TRBV11-1 and TRBJ1-4; D unclear. The length of the CDR3 is 14 residues. V was cut by 5 bases and J by 5 bases, with 12 bases left in between. CDR1 SGHAT and CDR2 FQDESV come from the germline V gene (reference sequence). The CDR3 protein is CASSRQLANEKLFF. The DNA of the CDR3 is TGTGCCAGCAGCCGACAACTTGCCAATGAAAAACTGTTTTTT.

Many counts were recorded for this clonotype. The rearrangement uses TRBV20-1 and TRBJ1-1; the D is unclear. Germline CDR1 is DFQATT and CDR2 is SNEGSKA (reference sequence). Trimming stripped 0 bases from V and 6 bases from J, with 17 bases between. There are 15 residues in the CDR3. CDR3 DNA sequence: TGCAGTGCTAGAGATCGCGGACGTTCCGTGCCTGAAGCTTTCTTT. Translation gives CSARDRGRSVPEAFF.

The table lists this clonotype with many counts. The genes are TRBV5-1 and TRBJ1-3; a possible D gene is TRBD1 (6 bases). V lost 4 bases to trimming and J lost 0 bases, with 14 bases between them. Germline V gene sequence: CDR1 SGHRS, CDR2 YFSETQ. The CDR3 is made up of 16 amino acids. The CDR3 DNA follows: TGCGCCAGCAGCCTGACAGGCCCGAGCTCTGGAAACACCATATATTTT. It is translated as CASSLTGPSSGNTIYF.

This clonotype was counted many times. This chain joins TRBV7-8 and TRBJ1-1, with D possibly TRBD1 on 5 matching bases. Germline values: CDR1 SGHVS, CDR2 FQNEAQ. V lost 3 bases to trimming and J lost 0 bases, with 23 bases between them. This CDR3 contains 19 residues. In DNA form, the CDR3 reads TGTGCCAGCAGCTTTAGTTTCGGGACTTCCGGGAGGATGAACACTGAAGCTTTCTTT. This codes for CASSFSFGTSGRMNTEAFF.

This rearrangement joins TRBV14 to TRBJ2-2; 7 bases match TRBD1. There are 13 residues in the CDR3. The J segment lost 6 bases and the V segment lost 4 bases, leaving 2 bases of the junction unmatched. Looked up from germline, CDR1 is SGHDN and CDR2 is FVKESK. DNA of the CDR3: TGTGCCAGCAGCCTTACAGGGGCCGGGGAGCTGTTTTTT. It specifies CASSLTGAGELFF.

This clonotype showed up many times. The V and J genes are TRBV7-9 and TRBJ2-3; the D is unclear. The CDR3 runs to 16 residues. V gave up 2 bases and J gave up 0 bases, with 12 bases separating them. The germline gives CDR1 SEHNR, CDR2 FQNEAQ (reference sequence). The DNA of the CDR3 is TGTGCCAGCAGCTTATCTACGGGCCGCAGCACAGATACGCAGTATTTT. It is translated as CASSLSTGRSTDTQYF.

There are many counts of this clonotype. The rearrangement links TRBV5-1 to TRBJ1-1; 7 bases agree with TRBD1. The CDR3 length is 15 residues. The germline CDR1 and CDR2 sequences are SGHRS and YFSETQ. Losses at the gene ends were 4 bases for V and 4 bases for J; bases not matched to a gene: 10. The CDR3: CASSQGTVGGTEAFF. The CDR3 bases are TGCGCCAGCAGCCAAGGGACAGTCGGGGGCACTGAAGCTTTCTTT.